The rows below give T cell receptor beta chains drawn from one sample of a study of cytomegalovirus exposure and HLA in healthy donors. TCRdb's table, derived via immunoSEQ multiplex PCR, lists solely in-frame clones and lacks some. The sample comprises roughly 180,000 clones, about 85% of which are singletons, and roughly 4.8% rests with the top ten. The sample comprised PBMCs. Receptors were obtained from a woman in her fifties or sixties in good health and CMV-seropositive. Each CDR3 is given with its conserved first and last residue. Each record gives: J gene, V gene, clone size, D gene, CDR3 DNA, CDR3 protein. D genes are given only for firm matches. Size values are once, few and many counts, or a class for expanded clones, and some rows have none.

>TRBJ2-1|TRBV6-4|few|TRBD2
TGTGCCAGCAGTGGGGCGGGAGCGGGGGAGCAGTTCTTC
CASSGAGAGEQFF
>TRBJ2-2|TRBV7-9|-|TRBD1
TGTGCCAGCAGCCCTAGAGGGACAGCGAACACCGGGGAGCTGTTTTTT
CASSPRGTANTGELFF
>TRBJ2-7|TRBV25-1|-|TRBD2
TGTGCCAGCACCGCAGGACTAGCTCTCAACGAGCAGTACTTC
CASTAGLALNEQYF
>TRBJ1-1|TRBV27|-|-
TGTGCCAGCAGTCGGAACAGGGTGATGAACACTGAAGCTTTCTTT
CASSRNRVMNTEAFF
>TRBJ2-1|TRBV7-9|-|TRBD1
TGTGCCAGCAGCTTAAGACAGGGCCACAATGAGCAGTTCTTC
CASSLRQGHNEQFF
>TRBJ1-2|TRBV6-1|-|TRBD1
TGTGCCAGCAGTGAAATGACAGGGCTTGGCTACACCTTC
CASSEMTGLGYTF
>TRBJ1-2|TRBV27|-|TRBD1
TGTGCCAGCAGTCCCCGCGGGACAGGGCGCCACTATGGCTACACCTTC
CASSPRGTGRHYGYTF
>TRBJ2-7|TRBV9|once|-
TGTGCCAGCAGCCCCCGGTGGGAGGCCCACGAGCAGTACTTC
CASSPRWEAHEQYF
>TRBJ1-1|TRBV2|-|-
TGTGCCAGCACCCTTAGTGGGAACACTGAAGCTTTCTTT
CASTLSGNTEAFF
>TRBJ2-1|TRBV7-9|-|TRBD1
TGTGCCAGCAGCAGGGACAGTCTGGGTCAGTTCTTC
CASSRDSLGQFF
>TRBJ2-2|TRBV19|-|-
TGTGCCAGTAGTCTTCCCCGGGACTTCCGGGAGCTGTTTTTT
CASSLPRDFRELFF
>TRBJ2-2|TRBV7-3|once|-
TGTGCCAGCAGCTTACCAAACACCGGGGAGCTGTTTTTT
CASSLPNTGELFF
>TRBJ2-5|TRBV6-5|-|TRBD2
TGTGCCAGCCGGCGGGAGGGGTCAGAGACCCAGTACTTC
CASRREGSETQYF
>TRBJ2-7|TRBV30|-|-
TGTGCCTGGAGTCAAGGGGGGGCGATTAAATACTACGAGCAGTACTTC
CAWSQGGAIKYYEQYF
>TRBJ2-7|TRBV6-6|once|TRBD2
TGTGCCAGCACCCCGGCGGGGGTAAACTACGAGCAGTACTTC
CASTPAGVNYEQYF
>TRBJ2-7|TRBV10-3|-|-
TGTGCCATCAGTGATCAGACCTACGAGCAGTACTTC
CAISDQTYEQYF
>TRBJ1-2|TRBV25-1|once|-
TGTGCCAGCAGTGAATCCGGCAGGCCTAACTATGGCTACACCTTC
CASSESGRPNYGYTF
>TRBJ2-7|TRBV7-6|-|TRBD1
TGTGCCAGCAGCTTAAGTGGGACAGGGGTCTACGAGCAGTACTTC
CASSLSGTGVYEQYF
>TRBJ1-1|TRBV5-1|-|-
TGCGCCAGCAGCGTTGGACAGAAGGACACTGAAGCTTTCTTT
CASSVGQKDTEAFF
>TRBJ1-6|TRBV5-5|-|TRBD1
TGTGCCAGCAGCTTCGACAGGGGGCACAATTCACCCCTCCACTTT
CASSFDRGHNSPLHF
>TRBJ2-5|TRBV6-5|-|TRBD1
TGTGCCAGCAGACAAACGACAGGGAGAGGGGAGCAGTACTTC
CASRQTTGRGEQYF
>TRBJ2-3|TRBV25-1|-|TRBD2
TGTGCCACCAAGCGGGGGGCTGGGGATACGCAGTATTTT
CATKRGAGDTQYF
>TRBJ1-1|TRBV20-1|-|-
TGCAGTGCCCGAGACAGGAATGAAGCTTTCTTT
CSARDRNEAFF
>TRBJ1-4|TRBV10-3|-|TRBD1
TGTGCCATCAGTGAATCGGCAGGGGGCGCCCCTGCAACTAATGAAAAACTGTTTTTT
CAISESAGGAPATNEKLFF
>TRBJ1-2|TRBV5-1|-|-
TGCGCCAGCAGCTTTTCCGGCGGGGCTAACCATGGCTACACCTTC
CASSFSGGANHGYTF
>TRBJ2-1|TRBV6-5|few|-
TGTGCCAGCAGTTCCCCATCCAGCAATGAGCAGTTCTTC
CASSSPSSNEQFF
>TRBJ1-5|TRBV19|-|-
TGTGCCAGTAGTATCACAGGGTCTCCTCAGCCCCAGCATTTT
CASSITGSPQPQHF
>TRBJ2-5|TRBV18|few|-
TGTGCCAGCTCACCACGGTCAGGGAACCAAGAGACCCAGTACTTC
CASSPRSGNQETQYF
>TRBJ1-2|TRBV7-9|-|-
TGTGCCAGCAACGAGTCCGGTGGCTATGGCTACACCTTC
CASNESGGYGYTF
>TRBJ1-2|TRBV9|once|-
TGTGCCAGCAGCGCTCAGGGGTCGGTCTATGGCTACACCTTC
CASSAQGSVYGYTF
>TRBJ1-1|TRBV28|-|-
TGTGCCAGCAGACGGGGTGCTGGTGAAGCTTTCTTT
CASRRGAGEAFF
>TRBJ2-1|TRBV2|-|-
TGTGCCAGCAAAAGAGGCAATGAGCAGTTCTTC
CASKRGNEQFF
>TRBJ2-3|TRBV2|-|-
TGTGCCAGCAGTCCTAACTCCCCCCCAGATACGCAGTATTTT
CASSPNSPPDTQYF
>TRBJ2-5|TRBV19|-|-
TGTGCCAGTAGTATAAGCCAGGGGAGGGCCCAGTACTTC
CASSISQGRAQYF
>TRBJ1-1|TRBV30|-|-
TGTGCAGTAGAGCGGAACACTGAAGCTTTCTTT
CAVERNTEAFF
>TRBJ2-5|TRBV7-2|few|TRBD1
TGTGCCAGCAGCCCCGGGGGCAGGGGGCGTGGGGAGACCCAGTACTTC
CASSPGGRGRGETQYF
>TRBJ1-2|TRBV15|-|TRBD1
TGTGCCACCAGCACCCGACAGGGGGTTATTAGCGGCTACACCTTC
CATSTRQGVISGYTF
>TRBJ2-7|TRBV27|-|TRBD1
TGTGCCAGCGCCCTTACAGGGGGTAGGGGCGAGCAGTACTTC
CASALTGGRGEQYF
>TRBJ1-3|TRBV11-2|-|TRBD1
TGTGCCAGCAGCTTAGCAGCAGGGGGCACGGTAGCCACCATATATTTT
CASSLAAGGTVATIYF
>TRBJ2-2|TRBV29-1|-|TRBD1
TGCAGCGGGAGACAGGGGCTCGCGAACACCGGGGAGCTGTTTTTT
CSGRQGLANTGELFF
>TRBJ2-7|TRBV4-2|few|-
TGTGCCAGCAGCCCAGCTGGACTACCGGCCTACGAGCAGTACTTC
CASSPAGLPAYEQYF
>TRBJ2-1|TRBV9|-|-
TGTGCCAGCAGCGCGAGGGAACTTCCGAGTGAGCAGTTCTTC
CASSARELPSEQFF
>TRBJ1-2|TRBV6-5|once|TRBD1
TGTGCCAGCAGTCCTGCGTGGGGACAGGGCCATGGCTACACCTTC
CASSPAWGQGHGYTF
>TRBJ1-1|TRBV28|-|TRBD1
TGTGCCAGCAGTTTAAGACGGTCAGGGGGCGCGGGCACTGAAGCTTTCTTT
CASSLRRSGGAGTEAFF
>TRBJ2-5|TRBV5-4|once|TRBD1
TGTGCCAGCAGCCGGACAGGGGGCGAAGAGACCCAGTACTTC
CASSRTGGEETQYF
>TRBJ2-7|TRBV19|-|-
TGTGCCAGTAGCCCCAGGGAACAGCTTAAGCAGTACTTC
CASSPREQLKQYF
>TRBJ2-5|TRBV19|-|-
TGTGCCAGTAGTATAGAAGGGGTAGGAGAGACCCAGTACTTC
CASSIEGVGETQYF
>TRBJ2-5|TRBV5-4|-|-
TGTGCCAGCAGCCGGGACTCCCAAGAGACCCAGTACTTC
CASSRDSQETQYF
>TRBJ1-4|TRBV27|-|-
TGTGCCAGCAGTCCCCTGGACAGAGGCAGTGAAAAACTGTTTTTT
CASSPLDRGSEKLFF
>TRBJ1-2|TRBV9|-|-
TGTGCCAGCAGCGTAACAGGATATGGCTACACCTTC
CASSVTGYGYTF
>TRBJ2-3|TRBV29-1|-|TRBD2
TGCAGCGTTGGGACTAGCGGGGCCAACACAGATACGCAGTATTTT
CSVGTSGANTDTQYF
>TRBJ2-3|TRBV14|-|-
TGTGCCAGCAGCCAACTCGTGACAGATACGCAGTATTTT
CASSQLVTDTQYF
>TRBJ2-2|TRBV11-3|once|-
TGTGCCAGCAGCTTAGATCAAAGAGGGTCCGGGGAGCTGTTTTTT
CASSLDQRGSGELFF
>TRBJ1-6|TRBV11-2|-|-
TGTGCCAGCAGCCCGCGTAGAGGTGGTAATTCACCCCTCCACTTT
CASSPRRGGNSPLHF
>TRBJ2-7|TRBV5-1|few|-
TGCGCCAGCAGCTTGGTGTCGGGGAGGGAGCAGTACTTC
CASSLVSGREQYF
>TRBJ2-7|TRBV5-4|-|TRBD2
TGTGCCAGCAGCTTGGGTAGCGGGAGTGGCGAGCAGTACTTC
CASSLGSGSGEQYF
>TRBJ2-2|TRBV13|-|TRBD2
TGTGCCAGCAGCTGGGGACTAGCGGGATCCACCGGGGAGCTGTTTTTT
CASSWGLAGSTGELFF
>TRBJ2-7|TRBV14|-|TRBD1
TGTGCCAGCAGCCATGACAGGGGGAGCTACGAGCAGTACTTC
CASSHDRGSYEQYF